This T cell receptor (beta chain) was profiled in a study of monozygotic twins with inflammatory bowel disease. TCRdb re-analyzed the 5' RACE reads; it lists each CDR3 protein once, without DNA. This sample's table reports about 85,000 distinct CDR3 sequences. The CDR3 contains 16 residues. Per germline, CDR1 SGHRS and CDR2 YFSETQ. This clonotype originated in a human donor with ulcerative colitis or Crohn's disease, or a healthy co-twin of an affected twin (not recorded which). The chain employs TRBV5-1 and TRBJ2-7; as DNA is missing, the TRBD1 call by TCRdb cannot be tested. Sequences were obtained from blood. The CDR3 sequence is CASSAKTGVISYEQYF.